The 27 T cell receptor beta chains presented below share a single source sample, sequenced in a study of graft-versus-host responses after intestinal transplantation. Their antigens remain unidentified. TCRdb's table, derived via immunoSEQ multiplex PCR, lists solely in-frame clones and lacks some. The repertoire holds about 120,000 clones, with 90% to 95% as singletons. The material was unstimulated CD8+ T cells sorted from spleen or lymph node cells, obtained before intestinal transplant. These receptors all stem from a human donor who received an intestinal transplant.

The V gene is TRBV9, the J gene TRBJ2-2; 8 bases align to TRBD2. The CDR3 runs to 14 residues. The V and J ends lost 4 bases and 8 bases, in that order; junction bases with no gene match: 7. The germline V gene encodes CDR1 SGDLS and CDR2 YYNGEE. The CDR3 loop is CASSSGLAIGELFF. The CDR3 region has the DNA TGTGCCAGCAGCTCCGGACTAGCTATAGGGGAGCTGTTTTTT.

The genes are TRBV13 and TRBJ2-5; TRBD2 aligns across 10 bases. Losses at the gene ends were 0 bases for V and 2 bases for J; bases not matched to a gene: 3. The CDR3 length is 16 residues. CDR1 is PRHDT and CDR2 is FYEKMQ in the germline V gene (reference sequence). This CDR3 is CASSLGTSGAQETQYF. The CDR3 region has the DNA TGTGCCAGCAGCTTAGGCACTAGCGGGGCACAAGAGACCCAGTACTTC. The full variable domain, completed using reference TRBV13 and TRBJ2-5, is AAGVIQSPRHLIKEKRETATLKCYPIPRHDTVYWYQQGPGQDPQFLISFYEKMQSDKGSIPDRFSAQQFSDYHSELNMSSLELGDSALYFCASSLGTSGAQETQYFGPGTRLLVL.

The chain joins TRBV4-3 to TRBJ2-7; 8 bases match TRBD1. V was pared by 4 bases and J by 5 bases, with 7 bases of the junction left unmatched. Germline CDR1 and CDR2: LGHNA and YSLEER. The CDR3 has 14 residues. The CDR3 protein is CASSPGTGLNEQYF. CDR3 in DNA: TGCGCCAGCAGCCCCGGGACAGGCCTTAACGAGCAGTACTTC.

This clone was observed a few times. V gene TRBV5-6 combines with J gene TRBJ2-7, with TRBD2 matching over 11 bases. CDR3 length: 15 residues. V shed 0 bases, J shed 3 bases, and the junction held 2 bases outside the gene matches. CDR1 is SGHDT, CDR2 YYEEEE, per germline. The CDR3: CASSLGLAGLYEQYF. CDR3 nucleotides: TGTGCCAGCAGCTTGGGACTAGCGGGACTCTACGAGCAGTACTTC. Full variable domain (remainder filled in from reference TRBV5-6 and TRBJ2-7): DAGVTQSPTHLIKTRGQQVTLRCSPKSGHDTVSWYQQALGQGPQFIFQYYEEEERQRGNFPDRFSGHQFPNYSSELNVNALLLGDSALYLCASSLGLAGLYEQYFGPGTRLTVT.

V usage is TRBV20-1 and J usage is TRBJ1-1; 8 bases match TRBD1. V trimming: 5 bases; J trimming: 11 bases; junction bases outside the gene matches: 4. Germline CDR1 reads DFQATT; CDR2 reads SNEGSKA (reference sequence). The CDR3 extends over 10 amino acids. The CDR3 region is CSAPNRGAFF. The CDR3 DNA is TGCAGTGCTCCTAACAGGGGGGCTTTCTTT.

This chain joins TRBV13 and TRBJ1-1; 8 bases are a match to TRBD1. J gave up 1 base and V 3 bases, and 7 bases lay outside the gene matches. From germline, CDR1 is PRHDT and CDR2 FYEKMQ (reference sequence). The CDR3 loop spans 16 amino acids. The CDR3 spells CASSFLEGQGNTEAFF. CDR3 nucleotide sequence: TGTGCCAGCAGCTTCTTAGAAGGACAGGGGAACACTGAAGCTTTCTTT.

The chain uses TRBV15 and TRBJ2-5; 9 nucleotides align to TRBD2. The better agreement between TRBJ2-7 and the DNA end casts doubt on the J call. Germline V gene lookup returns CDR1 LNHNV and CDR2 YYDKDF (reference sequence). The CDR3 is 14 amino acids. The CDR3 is CATSRGIAGDEQYF. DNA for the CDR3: TGTGCCACCAGCAGAGGGATAGCGGGAGACGAGCAGTACTTC.

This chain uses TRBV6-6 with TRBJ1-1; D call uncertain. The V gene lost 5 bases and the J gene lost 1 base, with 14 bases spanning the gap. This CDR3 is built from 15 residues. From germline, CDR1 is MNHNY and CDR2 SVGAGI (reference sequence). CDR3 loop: CASSSEPRGNTEAFF. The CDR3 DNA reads TGTGCCAGCAGTAGCGAACCCCGAGGGAACACTGAAGCTTTCTTT.

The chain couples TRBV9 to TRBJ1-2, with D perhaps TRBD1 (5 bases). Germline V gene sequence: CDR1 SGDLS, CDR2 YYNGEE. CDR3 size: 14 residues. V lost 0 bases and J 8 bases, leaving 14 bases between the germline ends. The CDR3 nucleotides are TGTGCCAGCAGCGTAGGGGGGAAACAAGGAGGCTACACCTTC. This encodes CASSVGGKQGGYTF.

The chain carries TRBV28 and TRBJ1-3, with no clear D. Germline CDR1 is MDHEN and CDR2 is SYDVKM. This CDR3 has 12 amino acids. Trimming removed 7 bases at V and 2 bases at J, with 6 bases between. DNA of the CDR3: TGTGCCAGCAACCGTGCTGGAAACACCATATATTTT. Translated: CASNRAGNTIYF. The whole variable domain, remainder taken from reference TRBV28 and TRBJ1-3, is DVKVTQSSRYLVKRTGEKVFLECVQDMDHENMFWYRQDPGLGLRLIYFSYDVKMKEKGDIPEGYSVSREKKERFSLILESASTNQTSMYLCASNRAGNTIYFGEGSWLTVV.

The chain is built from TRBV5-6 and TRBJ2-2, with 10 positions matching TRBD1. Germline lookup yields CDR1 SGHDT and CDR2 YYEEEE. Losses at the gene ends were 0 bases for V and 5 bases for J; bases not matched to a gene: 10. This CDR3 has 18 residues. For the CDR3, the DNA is TGTGCCAGCAGCTTGGCGAAAGACAGGGGGCAATGGACCGGGGAGCTGTTTTTT. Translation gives CASSLAKDRGQWTGELFF.

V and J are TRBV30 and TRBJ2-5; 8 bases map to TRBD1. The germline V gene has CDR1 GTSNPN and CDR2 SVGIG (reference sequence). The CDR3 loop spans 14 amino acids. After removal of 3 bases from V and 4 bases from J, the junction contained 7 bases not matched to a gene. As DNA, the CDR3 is TGTGCCTGGAGAATCGCAGGGGGCCTAGAGACCCAGTACTTC. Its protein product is CAWRIAGGLETQYF.

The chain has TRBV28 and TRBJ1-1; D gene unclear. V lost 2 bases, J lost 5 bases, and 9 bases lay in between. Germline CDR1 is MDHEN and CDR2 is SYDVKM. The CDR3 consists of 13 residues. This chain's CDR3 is CASSLQMGTEAFF. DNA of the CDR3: TGTGCCAGCAGTTTACAGATGGGGACTGAAGCTTTCTTT.

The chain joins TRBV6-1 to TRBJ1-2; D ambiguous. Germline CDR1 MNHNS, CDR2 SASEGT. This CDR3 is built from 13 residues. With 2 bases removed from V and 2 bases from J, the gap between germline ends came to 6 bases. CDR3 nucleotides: TGTGCCAGCAGTGAACGTGGAAACTATGGCTACACCTTC. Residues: CASSERGNYGYTF.

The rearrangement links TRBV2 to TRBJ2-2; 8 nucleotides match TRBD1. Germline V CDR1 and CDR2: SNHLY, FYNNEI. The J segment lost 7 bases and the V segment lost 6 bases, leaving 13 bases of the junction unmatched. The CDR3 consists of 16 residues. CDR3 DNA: TGTGCCAGCAGCCCAGGACAGGGAGGAATTGGCGGGGAGCTGTTTTTT. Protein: CASSPGQGGIGGELFF.

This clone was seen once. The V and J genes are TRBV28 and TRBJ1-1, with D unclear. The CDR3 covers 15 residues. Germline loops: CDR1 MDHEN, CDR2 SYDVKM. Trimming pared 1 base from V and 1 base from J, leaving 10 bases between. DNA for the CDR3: TGTGCCAGCAGTTTATTCCGGGGTGGGAACACTGAAGCTTTCTTT. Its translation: CASSLFRGGNTEAFF.

This chain's CDR3 is CASSPTSGDNEQFF. In DNA form, the CDR3 reads TGTGCCAGCAGCCCTACTAGCGGTGACAATGAGCAGTTCTTC. The chain carries TRBV11-1 and TRBJ2-1, with 8 bases fitting TRBD2. Germline CDR1 and CDR2: SGHAT and FQDESV (reference sequence). V dropped 5 bases and J dropped 5; count of bases not matched to a gene: 5. The CDR3 is made up of 14 amino acids.

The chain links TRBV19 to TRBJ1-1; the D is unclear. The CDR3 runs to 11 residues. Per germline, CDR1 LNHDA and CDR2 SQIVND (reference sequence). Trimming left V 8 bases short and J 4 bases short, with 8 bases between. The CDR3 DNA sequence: TGTGCCAGTGCGAGACCCACTGAAGCTTTCTTT. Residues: CASARPTEAFF. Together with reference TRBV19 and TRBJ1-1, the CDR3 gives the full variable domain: DGGITQSPKYLFRKEGQNVTLSCEQNLNHDAMYWYRQDPGQGLRLIYYSQIVNDFQKGDIAEGYSVSREKKESFPLTVTSAQKNPTAFYLCASARPTEAFFGQGTRLTVV.

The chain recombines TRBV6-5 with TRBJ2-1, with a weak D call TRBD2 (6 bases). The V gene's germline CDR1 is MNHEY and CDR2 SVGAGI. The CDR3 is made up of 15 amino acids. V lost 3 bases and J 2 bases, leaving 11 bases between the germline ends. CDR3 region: CASSYYPGAYNEQFF. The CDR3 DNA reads TGTGCCAGCAGTTATTATCCGGGAGCCTACAATGAGCAGTTCTTC.

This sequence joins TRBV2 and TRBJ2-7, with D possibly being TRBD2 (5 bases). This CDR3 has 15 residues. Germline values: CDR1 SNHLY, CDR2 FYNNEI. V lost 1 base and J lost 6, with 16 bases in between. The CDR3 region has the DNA TGTGCCAGCAGTGAAGTCGCGAACGCCCTAGCCGAGCAGTACTTC. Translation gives CASSEVANALAEQYF.

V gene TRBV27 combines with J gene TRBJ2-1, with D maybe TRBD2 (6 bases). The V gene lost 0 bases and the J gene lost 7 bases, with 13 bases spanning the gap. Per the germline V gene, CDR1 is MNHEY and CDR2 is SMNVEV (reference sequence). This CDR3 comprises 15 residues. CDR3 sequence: CASSLSTGVRNEQFF. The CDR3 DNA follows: TGTGCCAGCAGTTTATCAACGGGAGTGAGGAATGAGCAGTTCTTC.

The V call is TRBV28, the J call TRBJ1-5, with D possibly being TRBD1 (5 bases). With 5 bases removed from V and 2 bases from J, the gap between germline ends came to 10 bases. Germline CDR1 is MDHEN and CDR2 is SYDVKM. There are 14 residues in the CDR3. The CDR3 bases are TGTGCCAGCAGTGGGTGGGGCGGCAATCAGCCCCAGCATTTT. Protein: CASSGWGGNQPQHF.

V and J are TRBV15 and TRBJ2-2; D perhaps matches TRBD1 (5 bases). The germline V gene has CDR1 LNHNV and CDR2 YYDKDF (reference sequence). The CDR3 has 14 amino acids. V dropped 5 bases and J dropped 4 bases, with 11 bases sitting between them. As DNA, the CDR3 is TGTGCCACCAGCGTTCAGGGTAGCACCGGGGAGCTGTTTTTT. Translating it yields CATSVQGSTGELFF.

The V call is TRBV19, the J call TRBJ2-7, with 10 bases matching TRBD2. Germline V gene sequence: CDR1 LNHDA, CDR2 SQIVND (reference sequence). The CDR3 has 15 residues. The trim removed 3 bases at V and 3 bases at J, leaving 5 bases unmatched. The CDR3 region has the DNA TGTGCCAGTAGTATTACTAGCGGGGAAGGCTACGAGCAGTACTTC. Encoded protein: CASSITSGEGYEQYF.

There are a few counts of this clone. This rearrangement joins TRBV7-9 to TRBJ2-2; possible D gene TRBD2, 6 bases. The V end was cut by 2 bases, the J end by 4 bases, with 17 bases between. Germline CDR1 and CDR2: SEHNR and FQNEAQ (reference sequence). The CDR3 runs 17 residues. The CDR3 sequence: CASSLILGPRGTGELFF. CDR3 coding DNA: TGTGCCAGCAGCTTAATCCTAGGGCCGCGGGGCACCGGGGAGCTGTTTTTT.

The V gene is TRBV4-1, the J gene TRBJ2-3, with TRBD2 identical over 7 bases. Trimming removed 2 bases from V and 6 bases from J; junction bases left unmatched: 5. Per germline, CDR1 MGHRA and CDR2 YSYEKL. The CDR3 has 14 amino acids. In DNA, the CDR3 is TGCGCCAGCAGCCAACGACTAGCTAGGGATACGCAGTATTTT. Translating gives CASSQRLARDTQYF.

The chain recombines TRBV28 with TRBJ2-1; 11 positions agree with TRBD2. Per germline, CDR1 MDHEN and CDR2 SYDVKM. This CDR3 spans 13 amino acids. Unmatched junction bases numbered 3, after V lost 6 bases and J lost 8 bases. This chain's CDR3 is CASRLLAGDEQFF. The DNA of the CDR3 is TGTGCCAGCAGGCTACTAGCGGGAGATGAGCAGTTCTTC.